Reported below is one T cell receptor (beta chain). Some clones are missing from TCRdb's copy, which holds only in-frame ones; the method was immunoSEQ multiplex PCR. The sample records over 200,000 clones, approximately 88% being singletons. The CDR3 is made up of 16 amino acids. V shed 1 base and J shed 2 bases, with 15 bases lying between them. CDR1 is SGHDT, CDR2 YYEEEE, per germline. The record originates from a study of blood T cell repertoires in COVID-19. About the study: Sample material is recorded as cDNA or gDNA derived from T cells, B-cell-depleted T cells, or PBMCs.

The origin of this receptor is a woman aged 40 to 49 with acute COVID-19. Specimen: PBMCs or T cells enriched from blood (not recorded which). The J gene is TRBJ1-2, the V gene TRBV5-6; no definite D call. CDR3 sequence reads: CASSLFSGAKNYGYTF. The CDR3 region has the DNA TGTGCCAGCAGCTTGTTCAGCGGAGCAAAGAACTATGGCTACACCTTC.